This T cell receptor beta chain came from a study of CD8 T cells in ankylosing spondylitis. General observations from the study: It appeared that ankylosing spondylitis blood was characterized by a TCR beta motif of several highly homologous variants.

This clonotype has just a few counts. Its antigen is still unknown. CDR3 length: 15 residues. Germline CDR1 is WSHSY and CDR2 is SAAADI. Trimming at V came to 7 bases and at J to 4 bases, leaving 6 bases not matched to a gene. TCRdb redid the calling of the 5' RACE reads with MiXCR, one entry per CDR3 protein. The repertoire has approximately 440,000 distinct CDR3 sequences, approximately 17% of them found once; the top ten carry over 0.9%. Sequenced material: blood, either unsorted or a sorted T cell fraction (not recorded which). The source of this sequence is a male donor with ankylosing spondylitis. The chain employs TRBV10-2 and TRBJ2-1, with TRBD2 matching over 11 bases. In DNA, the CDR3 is TGCGCCAGCACCTCACTAGCGGGAGTGTACAATGAGCAGTTCTTC. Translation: CASTSLAGVYNEQFF.